This record looks at one T cell receptor (beta chain) sequence and its context. It has no known antigen specificity. One base away there is no much larger clone; base qualities are not given. These data originate in a study of blood T cell repertoires in COVID-19 (TCRdb year 2020). At the level of the whole study: Samples from collaborators originated in the United States, Italy and Spain and spanned both the acute and convalescent phases of COVID-19. The dataset comprised deeply sampled blood TCRbeta repertoires from subjects exposed to, actively infected with, or recovered from COVID-19. Sample metadata almost always included a de-identified subject ID, COVID-19 status, age in years and sex. The samples were drawn from the first 160 participants of the ongoing ImmuneRACE study and from roughly 1,300 subjects provided by 6 global collaborators. The material from the prospective study consisted of cDNA or gDNA derived from T cells, B-cell-depleted T cells, or PBMCs. The repertoires were released in a freely available public database meant as a resource for research on the immune response to SARS-CoV-2. Where HLA class I and class II types were available, the types were taken from metadata supplied by the sample provider, not from assay-based typing.

General conclusions and limits of the study: How much clinical and demographic metadata was included differed by source and by participant, and the metadata was provided uncurated.

TCRbeta CDR3 regions were amplified from genomic DNA using the immunoSEQ Assay, a bias-controlled multiplex PCR. Per the authors' processing: Nucleated cell counts per sample were estimated from amplification of reference gene primers within the assay. To quantify the absolute abundance of each unique TCRbeta CDR3 rearrangement, sequence reads were collapsed and filtered. Productive Simpson clonality was computed per sample as the square root of Simpson's diversity index over productive rearrangements. TCRdb carries this immuneACCESS record with in-frame sequences only. Its versions omit some clonotypes, under half of them owing to an unresolved V gene in the studies checked, with the rest unexplained. Clone size and V and J calls were adopted from that table, with D and trimming inferred from the DNA. The sample yields under 250,000 clones; 88% were counted once. The ten largest clones capture 0.55% to 0.75% of the sample.

CDR1 and CDR2 (SEHNR, FQNEAQ) derive from the germline V gene (reference sequence). From V the trimming removes 3 bases and from J it removes 3 bases, while the gene matches leave 8 bases of the junction unaccounted for. The CDR3 covers 15 residues, taking in both the cysteine and the phenylalanine. The kept DNA is CDR3 alone, 45 bases in frame from the first base. Collaborating institutions collected whole blood in K2EDTA tubes following their own protocols. For TCRbeta analysis, collaborators shipped samples in one of three forms: frozen whole blood, isolated PBMCs, or DNA extracted from either of those sample types.

This clonotype was obtained from a man aged 35 to 55 with acute or convalescent COVID-19. This chain is built from TRBV7-9 and TRBJ2-7, and 7 junctional nucleotides match TRBD1. Sequencing was carried out using peripheral blood. CDR3 region: CASSFLGGADYEQYF. The DNA reads as follows: TGTGCCAGCAGCTTTCTAGGGGGCGCTGACTACGAGCAGTACTTC. This CDR3, with the reference TRBV7-9 and TRBJ2-7 proteins standing in past its ends, gives the full variable domain DTGVSQNPRHKITKRGQNVTFRCDPISEHNRLYWYRQTLGQGPEFLTYFQNEAQLEKSRLLSDRFSAERPKGSFSTLEIQRTEQGDSAMYLCASSFLGGADYEQYFGPGTRLTVT.